This entry describes one T cell receptor beta chain. Antigen specificity is unknown. Template switching added a universal primer site; cDNA carried unique molecular identifiers. TCRdb passed the 5' RACE reads through MiXCR, listing each CDR3 protein once. The repertoire includes 300,000 to 400,000 distinct CDR3 sequences, 10% to 15% of them detected once, and just over 7% sits in the top ten. This sample is drawn from a study of identical twins. Broader study findings: Memory repertoires showed no such pattern, whereas abundant cord blood beta clonotypes carried fewer insertions.

The V end lost 6 bases, the J end lost 2 bases, and 14 bases lay between the germline ends. CDR3 length equals 15 residues. Germline V gene sequence: CDR1 MNHNS, CDR2 SASEGT. Healthy Caucasians provided all donations. These sequences were also reported in another study, on yellow fever vaccine responses in identical twins. That source reports: Twins' vaccine T cell response reportedly gave the appearance of partial convergence and partial personalization.

The chain carries TRBV6-1 and TRBJ2-1; perhaps D is TRBD1 or TRBD2 (5 bases each). The specimen sequenced was CD8+ T cells sorted from blood. This clonotype was sampled from a woman under 30 in good health. Written as DNA, the CDR3 is TGTGCCAGCAGCCTGGGGGTTCGGACCTACAATGAGCAGTTCTTC. Translation gives CASSLGVRTYNEQFF.